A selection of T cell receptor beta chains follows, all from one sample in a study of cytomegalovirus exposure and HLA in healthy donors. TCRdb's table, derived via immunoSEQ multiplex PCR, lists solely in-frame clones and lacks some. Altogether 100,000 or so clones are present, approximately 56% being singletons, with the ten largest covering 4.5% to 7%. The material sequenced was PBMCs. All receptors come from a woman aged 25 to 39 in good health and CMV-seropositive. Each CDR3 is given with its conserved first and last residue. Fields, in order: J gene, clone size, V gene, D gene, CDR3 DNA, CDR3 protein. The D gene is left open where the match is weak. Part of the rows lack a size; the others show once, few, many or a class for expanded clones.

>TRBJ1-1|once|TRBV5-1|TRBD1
TGCGCCAGCAGCGGGGGGACAGTAAACACTGAAGCTTTCTTT
CASSGGTVNTEAFF
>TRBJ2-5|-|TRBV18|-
TGTGCCAGCTCACCACCGCAGGGTGGTGAGACCCAGTACTTC
CASSPPQGGETQYF
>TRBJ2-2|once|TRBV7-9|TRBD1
TGTGCCAGCAGTTCATCGGACAGGCCCGGGGAGCTGTTTTTT
CASSSSDRPGELFF
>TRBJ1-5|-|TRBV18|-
TGTGCCAGCTCGCCCACAGGAGGGCAGCCCCAGCATTTT
CASSPTGGQPQHF
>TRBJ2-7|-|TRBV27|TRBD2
TGTGCCAGCAGACGGACTAGCGGCGGCTACGAGCAGTACTTC
CASRRTSGGYEQYF
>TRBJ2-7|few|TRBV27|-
TGTGCCAGCAGTTCTCCATCAGGCGAGTACGACTACGAGCAGTACTTC
CASSSPSGEYDYEQYF
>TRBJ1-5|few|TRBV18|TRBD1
TGTGCCAGCTCACCCCGCGGGATACAGGGGGCTCAGCCCCAGCATTTT
CASSPRGIQGAQPQHF
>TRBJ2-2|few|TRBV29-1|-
TGCAGCGTTGAAGTTATAGGGGTCGGGGAGCTGTTTTTT
CSVEVIGVGELFF
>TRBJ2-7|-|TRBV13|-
TGTGCCAGCAGTTCCTCCCTATCCGGGGGAGTCGAGCAGTACTTC
CASSSSLSGGVEQYF
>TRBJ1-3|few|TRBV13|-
TGTGCCAGCAGCTCTGGACTGGCTGGAAACACCATATATTTT
CASSSGLAGNTIYF
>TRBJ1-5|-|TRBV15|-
TGTGCCACCAGCAGAGATCTCCGGGGGGCGTCCAATCAGCCCCAGCATTTT
CATSRDLRGASNQPQHF
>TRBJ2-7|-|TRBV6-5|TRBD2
TGTGCCAGCAGTTACTCTTCCGGGACTAGAGCCTACGAGCAGTACTTC
CASSYSSGTRAYEQYF
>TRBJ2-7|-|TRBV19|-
TGTGCCAGTAGTATAGCCCCAGGGGCAGGGGAGCAGTACTTC
CASSIAPGAGEQYF
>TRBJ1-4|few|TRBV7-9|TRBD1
TGTTCCAGCAGCTTAGGAGTTCCAGGGGGGAATGAAAAACTGTTTTTT
CSSSLGVPGGNEKLFF
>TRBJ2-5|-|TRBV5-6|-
TGTGCCAGCAGGTTCGGAGAGACCCAGTACTTC
CASRFGETQYF
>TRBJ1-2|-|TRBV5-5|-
TGTGCCAGTGGACAGAGCGGCCGAATCACAGATGGCTACACCTTC
CASGQSGRITDGYTF
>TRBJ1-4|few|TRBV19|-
TGTGCCAGTACCAAAGCTTCAGGGGCGGTTGGAAAACTGTTTTTT
CASTKASGAVGKLFF
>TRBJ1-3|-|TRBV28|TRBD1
TGTGCCAGCAGTGTCGTGACAGGGTCAGGAAACACCATATATTTT
CASSVVTGSGNTIYF
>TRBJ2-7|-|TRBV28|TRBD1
TGTGCCAGCAGTTCCCACCGGGACAGGGGGCACGAGCAGTACTTC
CASSSHRDRGHEQYF
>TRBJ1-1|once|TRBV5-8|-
TGTGCCAGCAGCTTTTTGGGAGGCCAACCGAACACTGAAGCTTTCTTT
CASSFLGGQPNTEAFF
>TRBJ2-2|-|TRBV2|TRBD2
TGTGCCAGCAGTGTCCGGAGGGCGGGGGGCACCGGGGAGCTGTTTTTT
CASSVRRAGGTGELFF
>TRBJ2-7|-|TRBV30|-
TGTGCCTGGAGTTCTCAGGGCTACGAGCAGTACTTC
CAWSSQGYEQYF
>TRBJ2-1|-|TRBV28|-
TGTGCCAGCTTTCCCGCCGGGACATTGTACAATGAGCAGTTCTTC
CASFPAGTLYNEQFF
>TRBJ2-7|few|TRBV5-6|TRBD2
TGTGCCAGCAGCTTGTTGGGTATTAGCGGGGACTACGAGCAGTACTTC
CASSLLGISGDYEQYF
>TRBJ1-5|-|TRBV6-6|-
TGTGCCAGCAGTTACGCGGAAAACCAGCCCCAGCATTTT
CASSYAENQPQHF
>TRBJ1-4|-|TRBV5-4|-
TGTGCCAGCAGGGGAGGAGGGAGTGAAAAACTGTTTTTT
CASRGGGSEKLFF